These T cell receptor beta chains were read from a single sample in a study of T cells in Graves' hyperthyroidism and ophthalmopathy. TCRdb analysed the multiplex PCR reads with MiXCR anew, one entry per CDR3 protein. The sample lists approximately 620,000 distinct CDR3 sequences, around 14% occurring once. What was sequenced was blood. These receptor sequences come from a woman between 25 and 40 years old with Graves' hyperthyroidism that later progressed to Graves' ophthalmopathy. CDR3s include the opening cysteine and the closing phenylalanine or tryptophan. The D gene is left open where the match is weak. Clone size is given for some rows only: seen once, a few or many times, or a class if the clone is expanded.

v_call: TRBV27; clone_size: many; j_call: TRBJ1-2; d_call: .; cdr3_nt: TGTGCCAGCAAGGCAGGGCCATATGGCTACACCTTC; cdr3_aa: CASKAGPYGYTF
v_call: TRBV6-5; clone_size: .; j_call: TRBJ2-3; d_call: TRBD2; cdr3_nt: TGTGCCAGCAGTTACTCGACAGCGGGAATCACAGATACGCAGTATTTT; cdr3_aa: CASSYSTAGITDTQYF
v_call: TRBV5-1; clone_size: many; j_call: TRBJ2-3; d_call: .; cdr3_nt: TGCGCCAGCAGCTTGGGGAGGGTCCGTGCAGATACGCAGTATTTT; cdr3_aa: CASSLGRVRADTQYF
v_call: TRBV10-3; clone_size: many; j_call: TRBJ2-3; d_call: TRBD1; cdr3_nt: TGTGCCACCTTTCCCCTACAGGGGGCCCGCACAGATACGCAGTATTTT; cdr3_aa: CATFPLQGARTDTQYF
v_call: TRBV9; clone_size: many; j_call: TRBJ2-1; d_call: TRBD2; cdr3_nt: TGTGCCAGCAGCGCCGGCTCTAGCGGGGTATACAATGAGCAGTTCTTC; cdr3_aa: CASSAGSSGVYNEQFF
v_call: TRBV9; clone_size: many; j_call: TRBJ1-3; d_call: TRBD1; cdr3_nt: TGTGCCAGCAGCGGCGGACAGGGAGGTGGAAACACCATATATTTT; cdr3_aa: CASSGGQGGGNTIYF
v_call: TRBV20-1; clone_size: many; j_call: TRBJ1-3; d_call: .; cdr3_nt: TGCAGTGCTAGAGTCGGGTCTGGAAACACCATATATTTT; cdr3_aa: CSARVGSGNTIYF
v_call: TRBV7-9; clone_size: few; j_call: TRBJ2-1; d_call: TRBD1; cdr3_nt: TGTGCCAGCAGCTTAGGCACCGGGACAGAAGTCTTC; cdr3_aa: CASSLGTGTEVF
v_call: TRBV20-1; clone_size: few; j_call: TRBJ2-7; d_call: .; cdr3_nt: TGCAGTGCTAGAGATGGGGAGCGGAGCTCCTACGAGCAGTACTTC; cdr3_aa: CSARDGERSSYEQYF
v_call: TRBV11-2; clone_size: many; j_call: TRBJ1-1; d_call: .; cdr3_nt: TGTGCCAGCACTGGACAGATGAACACTGAAGCTTTCTTT; cdr3_aa: CASTGQMNTEAFF
v_call: TRBV5-8; clone_size: .; j_call: TRBJ1-5; d_call: TRBD1; cdr3_nt: TGTGCCAGCAGCGGGGACAGGTACAATCAGCCCCAGCATTTT; cdr3_aa: CASSGDRYNQPQHF
v_call: TRBV27; clone_size: .; j_call: TRBJ2-1; d_call: .; cdr3_nt: TGTGCCAGCGCTGATCGTCCGGACGGACGGCCTAGTCTAACGAATGAGCAGTTCTTC; cdr3_aa: CASADRPDGRPSLTNEQFF
v_call: TRBV11-2; clone_size: many; j_call: TRBJ2-5; d_call: TRBD1; cdr3_nt: TGTGCCAGCAGCTCGGACAGGGGGCCCTATCTAGGCCAAGAGACCCAGTACTTC; cdr3_aa: CASSSDRGPYLGQETQYF
v_call: TRBV6-5; clone_size: few; j_call: TRBJ1-4; d_call: .; cdr3_nt: TGTACCAGCAGTTACTCCCGGACGAATGAAAAACTGTTTTTT; cdr3_aa: CTSSYSRTNEKLFF
v_call: TRBV7-2; clone_size: few; j_call: TRBJ2-5; d_call: .; cdr3_nt: TGTGCCAGCAGCTTATCGTTTACACCGGGCCAAGAGACCCAGTACTTC; cdr3_aa: CASSLSFTPGQETQYF
v_call: TRBV13; clone_size: many; j_call: TRBJ1-1; d_call: .; cdr3_nt: TGTGCCAGCAGCCCCCGGGCGAACACTGAAGCTTTCTTT; cdr3_aa: CASSPRANTEAFF
v_call: TRBV3-1; clone_size: many; j_call: TRBJ2-2; d_call: .; cdr3_nt: TGTGCCAGCAGCTACGGGGTAACGAACACCGGGGAGCTGTTTTTT; cdr3_aa: CASSYGVTNTGELFF
v_call: TRBV7-8; clone_size: many; j_call: TRBJ1-2; d_call: TRBD1; cdr3_nt: TGTGCCAGCAGCCTCCCCGAGGGACAGGGGGATTCTAGGACCTACACCTTC; cdr3_aa: CASSLPEGQGDSRTYTF
v_call: TRBV7-3; clone_size: many; j_call: TRBJ2-1; d_call: TRBD2; cdr3_nt: TGTGCCAGCAGGTTAGCGGGATCCTCCTACAATGAGCAGTTCTTC; cdr3_aa: CASRLAGSSYNEQFF
v_call: TRBV29-1; clone_size: .; j_call: TRBJ2-5; d_call: .; cdr3_nt: TGCAACGTTGGGGGCTCGACAGGACAAGAGACCCAGTACTTC; cdr3_aa: CNVGGSTGQETQYF
v_call: TRBV6-1; clone_size: .; j_call: TRBJ2-3; d_call: .; cdr3_nt: TGTGCCAGCAAGGAGCGGAATTTAGCAGATACGCAGTATTTT; cdr3_aa: CASKERNLADTQYF
v_call: TRBV7-3; clone_size: few; j_call: TRBJ2-5; d_call: .; cdr3_nt: TGTGCCAGCAGCTTAAACAGGGAAGAGACCCAGTACTTC; cdr3_aa: CASSLNREETQYF
v_call: TRBV28; clone_size: .; j_call: TRBJ2-2; d_call: .; cdr3_nt: TGTGCCAGCAGGCCCCAAGAGAAGCCCGGGGAGCTGTTTTTT; cdr3_aa: CASRPQEKPGELFF
v_call: TRBV28; clone_size: .; j_call: TRBJ1-6; d_call: .; cdr3_nt: TGTGCCAGCAGTCCGTCGTGGACAGATTCTAATTCACCCCTCCACTTT; cdr3_aa: CASSPSWTDSNSPLHF
v_call: TRBV13; clone_size: many; j_call: TRBJ1-2; d_call: .; cdr3_nt: TGTGCCAGCTCAAGTTTCACCCTCGGCGACTATGGCTACACCTTC; cdr3_aa: CASSSFTLGDYGYTF
v_call: TRBV20-1; clone_size: many; j_call: TRBJ2-2; d_call: .; cdr3_nt: TGCAGTGCTCCCGGGACATACGGCGGGGAGCTGTTTTTT; cdr3_aa: CSAPGTYGGELFF
v_call: TRBV7-2; clone_size: many; j_call: TRBJ2-7; d_call: .; cdr3_nt: TGTGCCAGCAGCCTACAGGCGGGATCCTACGAGCAGTACTTC; cdr3_aa: CASSLQAGSYEQYF
v_call: TRBV12-3/TRBV12-4; clone_size: many; j_call: TRBJ2-2; d_call: .; cdr3_nt: TGTGCCAGCAAAAGGATCCCGAACACCGGGGAGCTGTTTTTT; cdr3_aa: CASKRIPNTGELFF
v_call: TRBV5-1; clone_size: many; j_call: TRBJ2-2; d_call: .; cdr3_nt: TGCGCCAGCAGCTACCCACGGAGCGGGTCGGGGAACACCGGGGAGCTGTTTTTT; cdr3_aa: CASSYPRSGSGNTGELFF
v_call: TRBV28; clone_size: few; j_call: TRBJ1-4; d_call: .; cdr3_nt: TGTGCCAGCAGTTTAGGGCCCGCCGGGCGAGGGATTAATGAAAAACTGTTTTTT; cdr3_aa: CASSLGPAGRGINEKLFF
v_call: TRBV19; clone_size: few; j_call: TRBJ2-2; d_call: .; cdr3_nt: TGTGCCAGTAGTCTTCCCCAGCGGGTTGCCGGGGAGCTGTTTTTT; cdr3_aa: CASSLPQRVAGELFF
v_call: TRBV6-1; clone_size: many; j_call: TRBJ2-3; d_call: .; cdr3_nt: TGTGCCAGCCGGCAGGTCTCGGAAACGCAGTATTTT; cdr3_aa: CASRQVSETQYF
v_call: TRBV10-1; clone_size: .; j_call: TRBJ2-4; d_call: .; cdr3_nt: TGCGCCAGCAGTGAGTCGATTGGCAGAATTCAGTACTTC; cdr3_aa: CASSESIGRIQYF
v_call: TRBV12-3/TRBV12-4; clone_size: many; j_call: TRBJ2-6; d_call: .; cdr3_nt: TGTGCCAGCAGTTTAGAACAAGTATCTGGGGCCAACGTCCTGACTTTC; cdr3_aa: CASSLEQVSGANVLTF
v_call: TRBV7-9; clone_size: .; j_call: TRBJ2-7; d_call: .; cdr3_nt: TGTGCCAGCAGCCTTGATTTCCCGTGGCAGGTAGACTACGAGCAGTACTTC; cdr3_aa: CASSLDFPWQVDYEQYF
v_call: TRBV19; clone_size: .; j_call: TRBJ1-4; d_call: .; cdr3_nt: TGTGCCAGTAGCCTCGTGCGGCAGGGTAACGAAAAACTGTTTTTT; cdr3_aa: CASSLVRQGNEKLFF
v_call: TRBV12-3/TRBV12-4; clone_size: .; j_call: TRBJ2-1; d_call: TRBD2; cdr3_nt: TGTGCCAGCAGCACAACTAGCGGGAGAGCTATTGAGCAGTTCTTC; cdr3_aa: CASSTTSGRAIEQFF
v_call: TRBV18; clone_size: many; j_call: TRBJ2-3; d_call: .; cdr3_nt: TGTGCCAGCTCACCAGGAAGTTACCCTAGCACAGATACGCAGTATTTT; cdr3_aa: CASSPGSYPSTDTQYF
v_call: TRBV6-1; clone_size: .; j_call: TRBJ2-7; d_call: TRBD2; cdr3_nt: TGTGCCAGCATGGGGGGGAGGGGAACCTACGAGCAGTACTTC; cdr3_aa: CASMGGRGTYEQYF
v_call: TRBV25-1; clone_size: .; j_call: TRBJ2-3; d_call: .; cdr3_nt: TGTGCCAGCAGTGGCCATATTAGAGACAGAGCTGCTAGCACAGATACGCAGTATTTT; cdr3_aa: CASSGHIRDRAASTDTQYF
v_call: TRBV6-1; clone_size: few; j_call: TRBJ2-5; d_call: .; cdr3_nt: TGTGCCAGCAGTTGGTGGCAGGCGGCAATCCAAGAGACCCAGTACTTC; cdr3_aa: CASSWWQAAIQETQYF
v_call: TRBV6-6; clone_size: .; j_call: TRBJ2-6; d_call: .; cdr3_nt: TGTGCCAGCAGTTACTCATTTTACGTCGTGTCAGGGGCCAACGTCCTGACTTTC; cdr3_aa: CASSYSFYVVSGANVLTF
v_call: TRBV7-3; clone_size: many; j_call: TRBJ2-1; d_call: TRBD1; cdr3_nt: TGTGCCAGCAGCTTAACCACGGACAGGGGAAATCTTCAGTTCTTC; cdr3_aa: CASSLTTDRGNLQFF
v_call: TRBV29-1; clone_size: .; j_call: TRBJ2-1; d_call: TRBD2; cdr3_nt: TGCAGCGTTGGGGGGACGGACACCTTTAGCGGGAGATTCTCCTACAATGAGCAGTTCTTC; cdr3_aa: CSVGGTDTFSGRFSYNEQFF
v_call: TRBV20-1; clone_size: many; j_call: TRBJ2-1; d_call: TRBD2; cdr3_nt: TGCAGTGCTAGAAGAGCGGGGTACAATGAGCAGTTCTTC; cdr3_aa: CSARRAGYNEQFF
v_call: TRBV18; clone_size: .; j_call: TRBJ1-2; d_call: .; cdr3_nt: TGTGCCAGCTCACCAGGGGGCAAAGCTAACTATGGCTACACCTTC; cdr3_aa: CASSPGGKANYGYTF
v_call: TRBV6-1; clone_size: few; j_call: TRBJ2-7; d_call: .; cdr3_nt: TGTGCCAGCAGTGAATTTGGGAGATCCTACGAGCAGTACTTC; cdr3_aa: CASSEFGRSYEQYF
v_call: TRBV11-3; clone_size: .; j_call: TRBJ2-5; d_call: TRBD2; cdr3_nt: TGTGCCAGCAGGGCCACTAAAGCGGGAGTAAGCGAGACCCAGTACTTC; cdr3_aa: CASRATKAGVSETQYF
v_call: TRBV20-1; clone_size: few; j_call: TRBJ1-2; d_call: .; cdr3_nt: TGCAGTGCTAGAGATTTGGGACACGACTATGGCTACACCTTC; cdr3_aa: CSARDLGHDYGYTF
v_call: TRBV24-1; clone_size: few; j_call: TRBJ1-2; d_call: .; cdr3_nt: TGTGCCACCAGTGGGGCAGGGGAGGATGGCTACACCTTC; cdr3_aa: CATSGAGEDGYTF
v_call: TRBV12-3/TRBV12-4; clone_size: many; j_call: TRBJ1-1; d_call: TRBD1; cdr3_nt: TGTGCCAGCAGTAAATCAGGGGGGCCTGAAGCTTTCTTT; cdr3_aa: CASSKSGGPEAFF
v_call: TRBV29-1; clone_size: few; j_call: TRBJ1-1; d_call: .; cdr3_nt: TGCAGCGGACAGGTAAATACGGACACTGAAGCTTTCTTT; cdr3_aa: CSGQVNTDTEAFF
v_call: TRBV20-1; clone_size: .; j_call: TRBJ2-5; d_call: TRBD2; cdr3_nt: TGCAGTGCTAGAGATGAGGGACTAGTGGGAAACTTC; cdr3_aa: CSARDEGLVGNF
v_call: TRBV19; clone_size: .; j_call: TRBJ1-2; d_call: .; cdr3_nt: TGTGCCAGTAGTATATCTGAAAACTATGGCTACACCTTC; cdr3_aa: CASSISENYGYTF
v_call: TRBV20-1; clone_size: many; j_call: TRBJ2-1; d_call: .; cdr3_nt: TGCAGTGCCCCGGGCCCCCTAAGTGAGCAGTTCTTC; cdr3_aa: CSAPGPLSEQFF
v_call: TRBV28; clone_size: .; j_call: TRBJ2-7; d_call: TRBD1; cdr3_nt: TGTGCCAGCAGTTCCGACAGGGGGTATCCTAAGGGTAACGAGCAGTACTTC; cdr3_aa: CASSSDRGYPKGNEQYF
v_call: TRBV20-1; clone_size: few; j_call: TRBJ1-2; d_call: .; cdr3_nt: TGCAGTGCTAGGCCCTCGGAACAGGGCGGTGGCTACACCTTC; cdr3_aa: CSARPSEQGGGYTF
v_call: TRBV28; clone_size: many; j_call: TRBJ2-7; d_call: TRBD2; cdr3_nt: TGTGCCAGCAGTCCCGGGGGAGCCCGAGGGGCGGGAGTAGCTTTACGCTACGAGCAGTACTTC; cdr3_aa: CASSPGGARGAGVALRYEQYF
v_call: TRBV30; clone_size: .; j_call: TRBJ1-3; d_call: .; cdr3_nt: TGTGCCTGGACAGGGACGGCCGGAAACACCATATATTTT; cdr3_aa: CAWTGTAGNTIYF